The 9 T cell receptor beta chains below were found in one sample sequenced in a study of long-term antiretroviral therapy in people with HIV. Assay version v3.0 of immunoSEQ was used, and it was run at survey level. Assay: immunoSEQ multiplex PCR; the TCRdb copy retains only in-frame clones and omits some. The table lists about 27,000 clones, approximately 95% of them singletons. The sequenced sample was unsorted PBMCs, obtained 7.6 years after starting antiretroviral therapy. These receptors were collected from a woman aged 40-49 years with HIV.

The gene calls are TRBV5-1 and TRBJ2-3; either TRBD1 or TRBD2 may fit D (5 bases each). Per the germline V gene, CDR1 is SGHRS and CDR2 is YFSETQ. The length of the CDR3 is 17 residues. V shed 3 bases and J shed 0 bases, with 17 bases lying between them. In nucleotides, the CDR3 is TGCGCCAGCAGCTCGGGCCAGGGACCATCTAGCACAGATACGCAGTATTTT. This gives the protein CASSSGQGPSSTDTQYF.

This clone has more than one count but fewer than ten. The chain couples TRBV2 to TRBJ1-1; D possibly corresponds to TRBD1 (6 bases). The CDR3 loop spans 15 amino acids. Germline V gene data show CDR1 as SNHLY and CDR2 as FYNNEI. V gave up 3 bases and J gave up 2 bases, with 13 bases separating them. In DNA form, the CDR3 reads TGTGCCAGCAGTGAGCGGGGGACAACCAACACTGAAGCTTTCTTT. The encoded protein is CASSERGTTNTEAFF.

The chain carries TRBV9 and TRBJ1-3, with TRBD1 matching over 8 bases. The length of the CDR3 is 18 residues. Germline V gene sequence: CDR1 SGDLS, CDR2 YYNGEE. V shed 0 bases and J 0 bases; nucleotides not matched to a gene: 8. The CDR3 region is CASSVVRTGGNSGNTIYF. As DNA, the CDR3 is TGTGCCAGCAGCGTAGTTAGAACAGGGGGAAACTCTGGAAACACCATATATTTT.

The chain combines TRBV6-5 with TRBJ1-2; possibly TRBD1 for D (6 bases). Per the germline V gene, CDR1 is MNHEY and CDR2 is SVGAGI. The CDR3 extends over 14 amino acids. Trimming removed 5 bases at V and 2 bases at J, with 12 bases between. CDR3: CASSPDRPNYGYTF. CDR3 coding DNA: TGTGCCAGCAGTCCCGACAGGCCGAACTATGGCTACACCTTC.

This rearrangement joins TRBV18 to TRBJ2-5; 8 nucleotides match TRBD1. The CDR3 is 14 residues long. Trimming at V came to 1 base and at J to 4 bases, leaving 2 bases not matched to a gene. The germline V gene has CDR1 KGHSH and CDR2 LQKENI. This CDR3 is CASSPLDRGETQYF. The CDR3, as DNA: TGTGCCAGCTCACCACTCGACAGGGGAGAGACCCAGTACTTC.

The CDR3 nucleotides are TGTGCCAGCTCACCCAATTTGCGAGGAGCTGAAGCTTTCTTT. This translates into CASSPNLRGAEAFF. J is TRBJ1-1 and V is TRBV18; no reliable D call. Trimming removed 3 bases from V and 6 bases from J, with 14 bases in between. There are 14 residues in the CDR3. Germline CDR1 and CDR2: KGHSH and LQKENI.

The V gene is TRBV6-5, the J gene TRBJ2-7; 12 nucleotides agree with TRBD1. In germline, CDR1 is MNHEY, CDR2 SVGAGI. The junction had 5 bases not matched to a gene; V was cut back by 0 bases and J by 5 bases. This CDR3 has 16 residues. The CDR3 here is CASSYSGTGGFHEQYF. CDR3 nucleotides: TGTGCCAGCAGTTACTCAGGGACAGGGGGCTTTCACGAGCAGTACTTC.

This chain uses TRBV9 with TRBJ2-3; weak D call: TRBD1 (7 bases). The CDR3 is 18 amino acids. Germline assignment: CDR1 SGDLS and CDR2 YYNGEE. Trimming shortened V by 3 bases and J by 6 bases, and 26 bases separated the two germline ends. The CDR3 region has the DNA TGTGCCAGCAGCGCTACGTATCCGGGACATCCAGGGGGGGATACGCAGTATTTT. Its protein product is CASSATYPGHPGGDTQYF.

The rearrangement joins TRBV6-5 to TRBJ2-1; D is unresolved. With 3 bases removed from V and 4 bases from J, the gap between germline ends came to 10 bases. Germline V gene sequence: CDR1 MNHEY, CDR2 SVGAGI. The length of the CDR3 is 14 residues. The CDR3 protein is CASSYSAEYNEQFF. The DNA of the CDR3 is TGTGCCAGCAGTTATTCAGCCGAATACAATGAGCAGTTCTTC.